This TCR beta chain was sequenced during a study of blood T cells in healthy people across ages. Next came a second PCR, run for about 7 to 12 cycles, which used a sample-barcoded 5' primer along with a J-beta primer mix. TCRdb passed the 5' RACE reads through MiXCR, listing each CDR3 protein once. The sample shows about 1.7 million distinct CDR3 sequences, roughly 27% of them seen only once. The receptor was isolated from a woman between 25 and 40 years old in good health. The material sequenced was blood.

Here the CDR3 DNA reads TGTGCCAGCAGGGGGGCGGGAGATACGCAGTATTTT. This translates into CASRGAGDTQYF. The chain couples TRBV5-6 to TRBJ2-3, with D possibly matching TRBD1 (6 bases). CDR1 SGHDT and CDR2 YYEEEE come from the germline V gene. Trimming removed 5 bases at V and 5 bases at J, with 9 bases between. The CDR3 extends over 12 amino acids.